This TCR beta chain was captured by sequencing in a study of blood T cell repertoires in COVID-19. Assay used: immunoSEQ multiplex PCR; TCRdb lists only in-frame clones, some missing. In the table there are about 75,000 clones, roughly 88% of which are singletons. The material sequenced was peripheral blood. This receptor was taken from a human donor in a cohort sampled during active COVID-19.

The CDR3 spells CASSPQFRDFPTEAFF. CDR3 nucleotides: TGTGCCAGTAGTCCGCAGTTCCGGGACTTCCCCACTGAAGCTTTCTTT. The gene calls are TRBV19 and TRBJ1-1; TRBD1 is a possible D gene (5 bases). Germline CDR1 reads LNHDA; CDR2 reads SQIVND (reference sequence). The V end was cut by 5 bases, the J end by 4 bases, with 20 bases between. There are 16 residues in the CDR3.